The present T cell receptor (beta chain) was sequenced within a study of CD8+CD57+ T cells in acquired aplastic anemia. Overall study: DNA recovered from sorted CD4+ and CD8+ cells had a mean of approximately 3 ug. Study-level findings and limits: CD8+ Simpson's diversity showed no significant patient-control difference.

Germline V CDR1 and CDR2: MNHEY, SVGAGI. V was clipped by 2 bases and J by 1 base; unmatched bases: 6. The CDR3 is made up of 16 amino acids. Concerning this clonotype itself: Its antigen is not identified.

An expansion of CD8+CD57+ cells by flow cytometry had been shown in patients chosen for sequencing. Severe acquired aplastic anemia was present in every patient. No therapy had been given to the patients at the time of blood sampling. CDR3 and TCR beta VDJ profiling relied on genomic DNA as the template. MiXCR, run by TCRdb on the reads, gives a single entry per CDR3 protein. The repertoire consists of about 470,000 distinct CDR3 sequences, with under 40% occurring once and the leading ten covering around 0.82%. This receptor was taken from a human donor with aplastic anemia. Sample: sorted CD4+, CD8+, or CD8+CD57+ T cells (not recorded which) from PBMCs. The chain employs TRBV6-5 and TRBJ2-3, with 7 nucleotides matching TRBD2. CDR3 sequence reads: CASSYTSSGRTDTQYF. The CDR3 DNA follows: TGTGCCAGCAGTTACACCTCTAGCGGCCGCACAGATACGCAGTATTTT.